This T cell receptor beta chain was sequenced during a study of blood T cell repertoires in COVID-19. Study-wide context: COVID-19 samples, acute and convalescent, were from the United States, Italy and Spain.

Study processing details: Amplified reference gene primers provided the basis for estimating nucleated cell counts. Method: immunoSEQ multiplex PCR; TCRdb's copy keeps in-frame clones and lacks some. That table supplies the V and J calls and clone size; D and trimming were determined from the DNA. The sample lists approximately 290,000 clones; roughly 89% were seen once. Per the germline V gene, CDR1 is SQVTM and CDR2 is ANQGSEA. This CDR3 has 16 amino acids. Trimming removed 3 bases from V and 2 bases from J; junction bases left unmatched: 9. The participants were between about 18 and 90 years old and came from about two dozen US areas. Researchers sorted participants into cohorts using their self-reported clinical history.

The sequenced sample consisted of PBMCs or T cells enriched from blood (not recorded which). The receptor was derived from a woman aged 18-29 years with acute COVID-19. The rearrangement joins TRBV29-1 to TRBJ2-3, with 9 nucleotides matching TRBD2. CDR3 nucleotides: TGCAGCGTTGAGTCGGGGCTAGCGGGACTCACAGATACGCAGTATTTT. It codes for CSVESGLAGLTDTQYF.